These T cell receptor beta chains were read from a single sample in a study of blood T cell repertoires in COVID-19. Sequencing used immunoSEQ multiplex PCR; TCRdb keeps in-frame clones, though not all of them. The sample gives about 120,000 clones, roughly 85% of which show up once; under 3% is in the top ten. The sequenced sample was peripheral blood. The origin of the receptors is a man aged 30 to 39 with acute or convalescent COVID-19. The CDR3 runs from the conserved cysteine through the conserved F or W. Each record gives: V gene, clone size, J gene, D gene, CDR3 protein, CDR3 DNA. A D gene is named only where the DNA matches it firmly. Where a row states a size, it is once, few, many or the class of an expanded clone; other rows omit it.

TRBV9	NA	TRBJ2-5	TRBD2	CASSEGGLAGGETQYF	TGTGCCAGCAGCGAGGGCGGACTAGCGGGAGGGGAGACCCAGTACTTC
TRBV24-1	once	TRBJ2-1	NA	CATSDFGPGEYNEQFF	TGTGCCACCAGTGATTTCGGCCCGGGGGAGTACAATGAGCAGTTCTTC
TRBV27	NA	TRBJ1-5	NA	CASSSRGRGNQPQHF	TGTGCCAGCAGTTCCAGGGGTAGGGGCAATCAGCCCCAGCATTTT
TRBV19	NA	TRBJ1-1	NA	CASSIDRTANTEAFF	TGTGCCAGTAGTATAGACAGGACAGCGAACACTGAAGCTTTCTTT
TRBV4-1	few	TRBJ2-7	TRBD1	CASSQGQGSYEQYF	TGCGCCAGCAGCCAGGGACAGGGCTCCTACGAGCAGTACTTC
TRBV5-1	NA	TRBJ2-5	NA	CASSFIGQGETQYF	TGCGCCAGCAGCTTTATCGGACAAGGGGAGACCCAGTACTTC
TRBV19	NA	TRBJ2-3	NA	CASSIVAVTDTQYF	TGTGCCAGTAGTATAGTAGCAGTAACAGATACGCAGTATTTT
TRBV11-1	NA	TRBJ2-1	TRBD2	CASSPSTSGTNNEQFF	TGTGCCAGCAGCCCTTCCACTAGCGGGACCAACAATGAGCAGTTCTTC
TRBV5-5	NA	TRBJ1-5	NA	CASSPDSQGQPQHF	TGTGCCAGCAGCCCTGACTCCCAGGGTCAGCCCCAGCATTTT
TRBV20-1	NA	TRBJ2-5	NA	CSASGGMETQYF	TGCAGTGCTAGTGGCGGAATGGAGACCCAGTACTTC